This T cell receptor beta chain was sequenced during a study of regulatory T cells in long-lasting Graves disease. Study in general: Patients with new Graves' disease had used antithyroid drugs below 3 months.

Germline V gene sequence: CDR1 SGHVS, CDR2 FNYEAQ. V shed 3 bases and J shed 1 base, with 11 bases lying between them. The CDR3 covers 15 residues. This clonotype was seen repeatedly, ten times or more. Time point meaning: newly diagnosed GD, antithyroid drugs for less than 3 months. PBMCs were the source of the RNA used for TCR sequencing. Building the TCR beta libraries relied on iRepertoire HTBI primers, and CDR3 regions underwent Arm-PCR. MiXCR, applied by TCRdb to the multiplex PCR reads, yields one record per CDR3 protein. The sample holds 200,000 to 250,000 distinct CDR3 sequences, around 21% seen once.

The TCR sequence derives from a female donor with Graves disease. The sequenced sample was peripheral blood mononuclear cells (PBMCs), obtained at new diagnosis, from a patient treated with antithyroid drugs. The chain employs TRBV7-6 and TRBJ2-3; weak D call: TRBD2 (6 bases). The chain's CDR3 is CASSFVGRRTDTQYF. DNA for the CDR3: TGTGCCAGCAGCTTTGTGGGGAGGCGCACAGATACGCAGTATTTT.